The entry below gives a single T cell receptor beta chain sequence along with its context. The antigen it recognizes is unknown. No quality values exist for individual bases; no much larger clone is one base distant. TCRbeta CDR3 regions were amplified from genomic DNA by means of the immunoSEQ Assay, a bias-controlled multiplex PCR. For the original study's pipeline: Nucleated cell counts per sample were estimated from amplification of reference gene primers within the assay. Sequence reads were collapsed and filtered to measure the absolute abundance of every unique TCRbeta CDR3 rearrangement. Productive Simpson clonality was computed per sample as the square root of Simpson's diversity index over productive rearrangements. Entries here come from immuneACCESS through TCRdb and include only in-frame sequences with V and J called. Some clones fail to appear in such tables; in the studies checked, an unresolved V gene covers under half of the shortfall, and the cause of the remainder is unknown. V, J and clone size derive from that table, while D and trimming were established from the DNA sequence. The sample table holds fewer than 110,000 clones, of which 70% to 90% were seen once. 3.5% of the sample is taken by the ten largest.

Collaborating institutions collected whole blood in K2EDTA tubes following their own protocols. Collaborator samples were shipped for TCRbeta analysis as frozen whole blood, isolated PBMCs, or DNA extracted from either sample type. This record belongs to a study of blood T cell repertoires in COVID-19 (dated by TCRdb to about 2020). Looking at the study overall: Collaborator samples came from the United States, Italy and Spain and covered acute and convalescent phases of COVID-19. Samples came from the ongoing ImmuneRACE study (first 160 participants) plus 1,254 subjects from 6 global collaborators. Where HLA class I and class II types were available, the types were taken from metadata supplied by the sample provider, not from assay-based typing. Nearly every sample came with metadata listing a de-identified subject ID, COVID-19 status, age in years and sex. The repertoires were released in a freely available public database intended as a resource for research on the immune response to SARS-CoV-2. The material from the prospective study consisted of cDNA or gDNA derived from T cells, B-cell-depleted T cells, or PBMCs. Subjects who had been exposed to COVID-19, were actively infected with it, or had recovered from it provided the deeply sampled blood TCRbeta repertoires that made up the dataset. Study-level results and caveats: The amount of clinical and demographic metadata varied by source and participant and was provided uncurated.

Sequenced sample: peripheral blood. The origin of this receptor is a woman aged 55-69 years with acute or convalescent COVID-19.

The sequenced DNA is TGTGCCTGGAGTCGCGTGGGGGGAGGCACAGATACGCAGTATTTT. This sequence encodes CAWSRVGGGTDTQYF. Rearrangement joined TRBV30 to TRBJ2-3, and possibly TRBD2, on 6 matching bases. Its CDR3 holds 15 amino acids, cysteine through phenylalanine. Of all the DNA, just the CDR3 is kept, 45 bases in frame from base 1. V was cut back by 2 bases and J by 1 base, leaving a gap of 13 bases between them. CDR1 and CDR2 were assigned from the germline V gene (reference sequence) as GTSNPN and SVGIG.